The 14 T cell receptor beta chains listed next were all sequenced from one sample in a study of cytotoxic CD8 clonotypes in ibrutinib-treated CLL (dated by TCRdb to the early 2020s). The time point label for this specimen denotes: approximately eleven months on ibrutinib. The method was the immunoSEQ multiplex PCR assay. TCRdb took this table from immuneACCESS and kept in-frame rearrangements with V and J called. Such tables lack part of the clones; where checked against another copy, unresolved V genes explain under half of the gap, and the rest is unexplained. Recorded for this sample are approximately 91,000 clones; about four fifths of them occurred a single time. The ten most abundant clones make up 4.8% of the sample. Sequences were derived from PBMCs, sampled after 12 months of ibrutinib treatment. The receptors stem from a human donor with chronic lymphocytic leukemia.

This sequence joins TRBV10-3 and TRBJ2-2, with 7 bases identical to TRBD2. Trimming cost V 10 bases and J 12 bases; bases outside gene matches: 8. CDR1 and CDR2 from the germline V gene are ENHRY and SYGVKD. The CDR3 loop spans 11 amino acids. The chain's CDR3 is CATTSARQLFF. In nucleotides, the CDR3 is TGTGCCACCACTAGCGCCCGGCAGCTGTTTTTT.

The chain joins TRBV6-5 to TRBJ1-1; the match to TRBD1 covers 11 bases. The ends lost 1 base at V and 5 bases at J; junction bases unmatched: 6. This CDR3 spans 16 amino acids. CDR1 and CDR2 from the germline V gene are MNHEY and SVGAGI. CDR3 protein: CASSYWTGTGGTEAFF. In DNA form, the CDR3 reads TGTGCCAGCAGTTACTGGACCGGGACAGGGGGTACTGAAGCTTTCTTT.

This clone was seen only a few times. The V gene is TRBV7-9, the J gene TRBJ1-1, with D possibly being TRBD1 (5 bases). Germline-derived CDR1 and CDR2 are SEHNR and FQNEAQ (reference sequence). This CDR3 region has 14 residues. V lost 0 bases to trimming and J lost 6 bases, with 11 bases between them. The CDR3 sequence: CASSLASGRAEAFF. In DNA form, the CDR3 reads TGTGCCAGCAGCTTAGCCTCGGGACGGGCTGAAGCTTTCTTT.

The CDR3 DNA follows: TGTGCCAGCAGCGGGGTGGGGACCTTGAACACTGAAGCTTTCTTT. It is translated as CASSGVGTLNTEAFF. The chain combines TRBV7-9 with TRBJ1-1; possibly TRBD1 for D (5 bases). The CDR3 is 15 amino acids. The germline gives CDR1 SEHNR, CDR2 FQNEAQ (reference sequence). V dropped 5 bases and J dropped 0 bases, with 13 bases sitting between them.

The chain links TRBV7-3 to TRBJ2-5; D is uncertain. Per germline, CDR1 SGHTA and CDR2 FQGTGA. CDR3 length equals 13 residues. The V end lost 2 bases, the J end lost 3 bases, and 7 bases lay between the germline ends. CDR3 sequence reads: CASSLGEKETQYF. The DNA for the CDR3 is TGTGCCAGCAGCTTAGGGGAAAAAGAGACCCAGTACTTC.

The gene calls are TRBV28 and TRBJ1-2, with D possibly TRBD1 on 5 matching bases. V was pared by 8 bases and J by 13 bases, with 23 bases between. This CDR3 contains 13 residues. Per germline, CDR1 MDHEN and CDR2 SYDVKM. The CDR3 nucleotides read TGTGCCAGCGATATGCGGGACCTATATGGGACCACCTTC. This gives the protein CASDMRDLYGTTF.

The V gene is TRBV19, the J gene TRBJ1-1, with a possible D match to TRBD1 (5 bases). The germline V and J ends were trimmed by 6 bases and 5 bases, with 25 bases remaining between them. This CDR3 is 17 amino acids long. Germline V gene sequence: CDR1 LNHDA, CDR2 SQIVND (reference sequence). CDR3: CASSHRSGAGDRTEAFF. For the CDR3, the DNA is TGTGCCAGTAGCCATAGGTCCGGGGCGGGGGACCGAACTGAAGCTTTCTTT.

This clone was recorded a few times. V and J are TRBV28 and TRBJ2-1, with D maybe TRBD1 (5 bases). The V gene's germline CDR1 is MDHEN and CDR2 SYDVKM. The V end lost 6 bases, the J end lost 12 bases, and 15 bases lay between the germline ends. CDR3 length: 12 amino acids. The CDR3 DNA reads as TGTGCCAGCAGGCCTCAGACAGTGGGGCAGTTCTTC. Protein product: CASRPQTVGQFF.

This rearrangement joins TRBV7-9 to TRBJ2-1; D unclear. Trimming shortened V by 0 bases and J by 8 bases, and 14 bases separated the two germline ends. The germline V gene encodes CDR1 SEHNR and CDR2 FQNEAQ (reference sequence). The CDR3 length is 15 residues. The DNA of the CDR3 is TGTGCCAGCAGCTTAGCTTCCGCACTTCTTGATGAGCAGTTCTTC. Amino acids: CASSLASALLDEQFF. The whole variable domain, filled in from reference TRBV7-9 and TRBJ2-1, reads DTGVSQNPRHKITKRGQNVTFRCDPISEHNRLYWYRQTLGQGPEFLTYFQNEAQLEKSRLLSDRFSAERPKGSFSTLEIQRTEQGDSAMYLCASSLASALLDEQFFGPGTRLTVL.

The chain employs TRBV7-3 and TRBJ2-2; D is uncertain. The CDR3 has 14 residues. Germline V gene sequence: CDR1 SGHTA, CDR2 FQGTGA. Trimming took 4 bases from V and 1 from J, leaving 7 bases between them. The CDR3 nucleotides read TGTGCCAGCAGCTACTTTGGGAACACCGGGGAGCTGTTTTTT. This encodes CASSYFGNTGELFF.

V and J are TRBV6-1 and TRBJ1-2; 8 positions match TRBD1. Looked up from germline, CDR1 is MNHNS and CDR2 is SASEGT. Trimming took 6 bases from V and 4 from J; bases not matched to a gene: 4. The CDR3 contains 13 residues. For the CDR3, the DNA is TGTGCCAGCAGAGAGGGGACAGGCTATGGCTACACCTTC. Its protein is CASREGTGYGYTF.

The chain recombines TRBV2 with TRBJ1-5; D ambiguous. The germline CDR1 and CDR2 sequences are SNHLY and FYNNEI. CDR3 length: 14 residues. Trimming removed 1 base from V and 0 bases from J, with 4 bases in between. CDR3 sequence (DNA): TGTGCCAGCAGTGAAGGGGATAGCAATCAGCCCCAGCATTTT. Encoded protein: CASSEGDSNQPQHF.

CDR3 sequence reads: CASSQPTGGGYTF. DNA of the CDR3: TGTGCCAGCAGTCAACCTACGGGGGGTGGCTACACCTTC. The chain employs TRBV28 and TRBJ1-2, with D tentatively TRBD1 (5 bases). V lost 5 bases, J lost 7 bases, and 14 bases lay in between. Germline V lookup: CDR1 MDHEN, CDR2 SYDVKM. This CDR3 is 13 amino acids long.

The genes are TRBV19 and TRBJ1-1, with D unresolved. Deletions cut 8 bases from V and 11 bases from J, with 21 bases between. CDR1 is LNHDA and CDR2 is SQIVND in the germline V gene (reference sequence). The CDR3 extends over 13 amino acids. CDR3 nucleotides: TGTGCCAGTCGATCCTCCCTACTAGAGCGGGCTTTCTTT. Amino acid sequence: CASRSSLLERAFF.